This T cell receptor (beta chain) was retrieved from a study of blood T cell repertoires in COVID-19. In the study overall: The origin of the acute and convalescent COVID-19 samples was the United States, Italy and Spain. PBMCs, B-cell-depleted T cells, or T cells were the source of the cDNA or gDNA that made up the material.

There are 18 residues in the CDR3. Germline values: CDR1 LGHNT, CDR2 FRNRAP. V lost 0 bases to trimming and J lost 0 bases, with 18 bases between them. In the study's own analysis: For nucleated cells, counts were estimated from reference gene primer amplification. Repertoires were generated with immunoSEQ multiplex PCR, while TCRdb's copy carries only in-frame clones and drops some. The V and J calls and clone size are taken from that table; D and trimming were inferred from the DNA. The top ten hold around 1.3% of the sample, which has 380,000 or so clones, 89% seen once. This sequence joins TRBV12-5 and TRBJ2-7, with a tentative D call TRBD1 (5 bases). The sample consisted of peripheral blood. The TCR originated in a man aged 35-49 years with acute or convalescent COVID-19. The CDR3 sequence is CASGLVGRGSEFSYEQYF. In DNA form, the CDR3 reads TGTGCTAGTGGTTTGGTCGGAAGGGGTTCAGAGTTCTCCTACGAGCAGTACTTC. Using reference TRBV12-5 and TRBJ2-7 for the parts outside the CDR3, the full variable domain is DARVTQTPRHKVTEMGQEVTMRCQPILGHNTVFWYRQTMMQGLELLAYFRNRAPLDDSGMPKDRFSAEMPDATLATLKIQPSEPRDSAVYFCASGLVGRGSEFSYEQYFGPGTRLTVT.